The clone carrying this TCR beta chain turned up a few times. Its specificity is not known. This sample is drawn from a study of post-analysis software for immune sequencing data. Across the whole study: Clinical courses comprised relapsing-remitting, secondary progressive and progressive-relapsing multiple sclerosis.

The study's findings and limits: Multiple sclerosis was associated with a significant reduction in normalized Chao1 diversity relative to controls. Patients showed TRBV5-6, TRBV5-1 and TRBV20-1 among roughly 5 TRBV segments more frequent than in controls.

V was shortened by 7 bases and J by 2 bases, with 12 bases between the two germline ends. CDR1 is DFQATT and CDR2 is SNEGSKA in the germline V gene (reference sequence). The CDR3 totals 13 residues. Unique molecular identifiers were built into the TCR beta cDNA libraries. Each CDR3 protein gets one entry after TCRdb re-called the PCR reads with MiXCR. The sample consists of roughly 800,000 distinct CDR3 sequences, approximately 53% of them appearing once. The clonotype originates from a girl under 18 with multiple sclerosis. V is TRBV20-1 and J is TRBJ2-1; D gene unclear. The specimen sequenced was blood. The CDR3 here is CSVDSLPYNEQFF. For the CDR3, the DNA is TGCAGTGTTGATTCCCTACCCTACAATGAGCAGTTCTTC.